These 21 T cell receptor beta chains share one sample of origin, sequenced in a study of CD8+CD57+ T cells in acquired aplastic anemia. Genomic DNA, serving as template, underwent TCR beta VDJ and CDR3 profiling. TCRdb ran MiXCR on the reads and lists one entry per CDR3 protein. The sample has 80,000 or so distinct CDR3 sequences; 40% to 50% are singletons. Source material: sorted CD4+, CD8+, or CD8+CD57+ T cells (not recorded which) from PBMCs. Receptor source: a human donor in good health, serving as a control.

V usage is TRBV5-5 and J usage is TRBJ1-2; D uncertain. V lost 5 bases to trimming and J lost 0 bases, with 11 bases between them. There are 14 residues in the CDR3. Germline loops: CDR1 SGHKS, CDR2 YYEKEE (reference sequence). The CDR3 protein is CASRRASTNYGYTF. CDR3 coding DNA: TGTGCCAGCAGACGAGCCTCAACTAACTATGGCTACACCTTC.

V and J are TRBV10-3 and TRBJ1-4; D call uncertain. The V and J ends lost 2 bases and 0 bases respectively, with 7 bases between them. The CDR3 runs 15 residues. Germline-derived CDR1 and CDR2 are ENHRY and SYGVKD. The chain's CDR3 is CAISEEYATNEKLFF. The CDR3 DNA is TGTGCCATCAGTGAGGAATATGCAACTAATGAAAAACTGTTTTTT.

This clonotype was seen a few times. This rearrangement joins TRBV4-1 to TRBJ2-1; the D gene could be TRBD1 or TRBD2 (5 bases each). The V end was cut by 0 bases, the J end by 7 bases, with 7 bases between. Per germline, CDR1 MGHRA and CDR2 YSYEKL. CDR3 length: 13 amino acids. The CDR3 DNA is TGCGCCAGCAGCCAAGACGGGGCGAATGAGCAGTTCTTC. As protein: CASSQDGANEQFF.

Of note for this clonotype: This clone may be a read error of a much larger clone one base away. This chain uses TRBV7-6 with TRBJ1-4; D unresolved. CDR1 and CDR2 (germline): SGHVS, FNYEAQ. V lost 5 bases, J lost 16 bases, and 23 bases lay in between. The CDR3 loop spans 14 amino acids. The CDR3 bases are TGTGCCAGCAGCCCCCGTATGGGGTCAGATAAGGCGTTTTTT. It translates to CASSPRMGSDKAFF.

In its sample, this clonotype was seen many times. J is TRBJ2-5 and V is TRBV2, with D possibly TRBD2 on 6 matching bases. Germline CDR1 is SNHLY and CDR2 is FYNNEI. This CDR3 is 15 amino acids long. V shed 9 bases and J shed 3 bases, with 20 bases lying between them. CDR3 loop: CASLPQGLQKETQYF. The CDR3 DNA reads TGTGCCAGTCTTCCCCAGGGACTTCAGAAAGAGACCCAGTACTTC.

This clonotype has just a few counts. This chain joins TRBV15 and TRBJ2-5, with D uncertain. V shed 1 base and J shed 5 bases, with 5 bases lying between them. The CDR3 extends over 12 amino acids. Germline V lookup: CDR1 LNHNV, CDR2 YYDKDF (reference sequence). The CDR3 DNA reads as TGTGCCACCAGCAGAGTGGCGGAGACCCAGTACTTC. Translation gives CATSRVAETQYF.

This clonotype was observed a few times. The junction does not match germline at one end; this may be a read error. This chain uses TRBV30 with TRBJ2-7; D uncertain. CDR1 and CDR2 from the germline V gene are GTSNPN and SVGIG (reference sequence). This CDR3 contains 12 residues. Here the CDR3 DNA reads TGTGCCTGGAAGGGCAGGTCGCACGAGCAGAACTTC. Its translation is CAWKGRSHEQNF.

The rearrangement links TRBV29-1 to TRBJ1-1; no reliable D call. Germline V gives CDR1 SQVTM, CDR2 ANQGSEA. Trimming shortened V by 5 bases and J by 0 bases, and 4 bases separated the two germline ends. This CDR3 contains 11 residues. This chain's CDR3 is CSVRVNTEAFF. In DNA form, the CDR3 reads TGCAGCGTTCGTGTGAACACTGAAGCTTTCTTT.

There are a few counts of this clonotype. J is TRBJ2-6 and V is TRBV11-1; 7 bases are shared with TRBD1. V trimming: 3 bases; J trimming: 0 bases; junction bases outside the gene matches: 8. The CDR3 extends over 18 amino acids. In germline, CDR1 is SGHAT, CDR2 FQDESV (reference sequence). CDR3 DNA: TGTGCCAGCAGCTTCACAGGGGTCCCTCTCTCTGGGGCCAACGTCCTGACTTTC. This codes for CASSFTGVPLSGANVLTF.

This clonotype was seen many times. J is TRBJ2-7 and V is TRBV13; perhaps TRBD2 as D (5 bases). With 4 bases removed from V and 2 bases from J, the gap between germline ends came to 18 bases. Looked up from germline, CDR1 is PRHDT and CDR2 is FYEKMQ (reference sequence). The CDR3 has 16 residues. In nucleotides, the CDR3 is TGTGCCAGCAGCTCTCTAAGGGCGGGCGGAACCTACGAGCAGTACTTC. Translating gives CASSSLRAGGTYEQYF.

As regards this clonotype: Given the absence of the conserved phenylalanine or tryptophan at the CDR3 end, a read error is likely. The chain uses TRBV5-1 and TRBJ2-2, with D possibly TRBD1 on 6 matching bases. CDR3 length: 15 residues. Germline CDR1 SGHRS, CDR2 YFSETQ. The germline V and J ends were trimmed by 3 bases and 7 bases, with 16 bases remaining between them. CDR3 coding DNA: TGCGCCAGCAGCTCGGCCCGCCAGGGGATCGGGGAGCTGTTTCTT. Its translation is CASSSARQGIGELFL.

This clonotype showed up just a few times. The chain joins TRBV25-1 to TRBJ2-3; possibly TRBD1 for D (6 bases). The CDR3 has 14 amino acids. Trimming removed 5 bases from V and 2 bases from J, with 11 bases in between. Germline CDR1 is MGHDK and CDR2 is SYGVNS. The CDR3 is CASSRTETTDTQYF. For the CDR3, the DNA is TGTGCCAGCAGTCGGACAGAAACCACAGATACGCAGTATTTT.

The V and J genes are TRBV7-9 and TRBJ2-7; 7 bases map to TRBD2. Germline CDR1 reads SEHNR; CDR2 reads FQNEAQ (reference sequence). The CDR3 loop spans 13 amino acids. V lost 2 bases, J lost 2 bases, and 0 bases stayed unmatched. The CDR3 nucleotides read TGTGCCAGCAGCTTAAGCGGGGCCTACGAGCAGTACTTC. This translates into CASSLSGAYEQYF.

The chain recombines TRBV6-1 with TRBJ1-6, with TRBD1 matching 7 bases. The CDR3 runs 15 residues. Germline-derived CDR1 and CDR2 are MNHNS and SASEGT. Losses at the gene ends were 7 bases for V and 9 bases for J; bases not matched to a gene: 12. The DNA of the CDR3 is TGTGCCAGCAAAACCTCGGGACAGAAAGGTTCACCCCTCCACTTT. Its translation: CASKTSGQKGSPLHF.

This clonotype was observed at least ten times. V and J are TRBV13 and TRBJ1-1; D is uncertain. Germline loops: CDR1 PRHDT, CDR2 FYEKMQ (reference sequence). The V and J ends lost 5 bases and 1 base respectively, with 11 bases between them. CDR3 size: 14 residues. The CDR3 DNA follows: TGTGCCAGCAGCGCACGGACTGCGAACACTGAAGCTTTCTTT. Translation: CASSARTANTEAFF.

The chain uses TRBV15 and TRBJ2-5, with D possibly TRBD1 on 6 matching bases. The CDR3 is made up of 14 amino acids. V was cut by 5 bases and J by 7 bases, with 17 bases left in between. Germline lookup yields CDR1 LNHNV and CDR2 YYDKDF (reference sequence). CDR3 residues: CATSERGQQRTQYF. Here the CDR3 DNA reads TGTGCCACCAGCGAGCGAGGACAGCAAAGGACCCAGTACTTC.

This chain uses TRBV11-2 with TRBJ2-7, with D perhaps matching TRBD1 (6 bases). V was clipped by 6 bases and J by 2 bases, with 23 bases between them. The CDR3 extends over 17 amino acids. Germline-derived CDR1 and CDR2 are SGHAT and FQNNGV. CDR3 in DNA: TGTGCCAGCAGACCAAATCGACAGGTCAAGGCTCCCTACGAGCAGTACTTC. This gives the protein CASRPNRQVKAPYEQYF.

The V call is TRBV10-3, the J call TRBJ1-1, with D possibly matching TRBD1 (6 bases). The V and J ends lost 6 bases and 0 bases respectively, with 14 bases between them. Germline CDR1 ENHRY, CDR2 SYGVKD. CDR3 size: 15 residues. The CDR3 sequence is CAIRRAGDMNTEAFF. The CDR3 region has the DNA TGTGCCATCAGACGGGCAGGGGATATGAACACTGAAGCTTTCTTT.

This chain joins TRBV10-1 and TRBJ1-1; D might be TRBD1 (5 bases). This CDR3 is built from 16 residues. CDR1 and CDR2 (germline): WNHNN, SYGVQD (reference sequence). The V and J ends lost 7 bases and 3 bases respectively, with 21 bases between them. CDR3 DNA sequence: TGCGCCAGCACGATCGACCGGGACTTTGGGGACACTGAAGCTTTCTTT. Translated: CASTIDRDFGDTEAFF.

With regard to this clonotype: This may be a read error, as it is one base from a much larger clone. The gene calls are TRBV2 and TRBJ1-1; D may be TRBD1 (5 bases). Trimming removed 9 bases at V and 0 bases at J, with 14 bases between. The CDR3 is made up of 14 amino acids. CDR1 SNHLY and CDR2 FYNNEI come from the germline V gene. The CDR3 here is CARDRGTLNTEAFF. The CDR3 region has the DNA TGTGCCAGAGACCGGGGCACCTTGAACACTGAAGCTTTCTTT.

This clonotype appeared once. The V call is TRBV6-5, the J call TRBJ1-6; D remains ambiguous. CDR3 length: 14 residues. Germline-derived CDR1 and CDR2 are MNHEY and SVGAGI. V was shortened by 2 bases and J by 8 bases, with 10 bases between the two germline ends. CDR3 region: CASSYRKNHSPLHF. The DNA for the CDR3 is TGTGCCAGCAGTTACCGGAAGAACCATTCACCCCTCCACTTT.